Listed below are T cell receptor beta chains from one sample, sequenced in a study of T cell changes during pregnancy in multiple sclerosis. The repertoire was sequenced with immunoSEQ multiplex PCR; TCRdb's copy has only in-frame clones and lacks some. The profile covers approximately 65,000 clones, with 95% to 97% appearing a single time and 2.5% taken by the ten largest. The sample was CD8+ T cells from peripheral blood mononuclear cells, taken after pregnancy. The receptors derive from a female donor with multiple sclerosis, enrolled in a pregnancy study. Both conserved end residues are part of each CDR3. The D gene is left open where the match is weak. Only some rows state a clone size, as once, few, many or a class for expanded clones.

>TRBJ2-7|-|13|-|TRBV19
TGTGCCAGTAGTATCGGACACTACTACGAGCAGTACTTC
CASSIGHYYEQYF
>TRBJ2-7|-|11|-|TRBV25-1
TGTGCCAGCAGTGGAGGATACGAGCAGTACTTC
CASSGGYEQYF
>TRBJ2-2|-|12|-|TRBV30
TGTGCCTGGAGGGTGCGAACCGGGGAGCTGTTTTTT
CAWRVRTGELFF
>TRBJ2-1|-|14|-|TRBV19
TGTGCCAGTAGTATCTACCACGGGGGCAATGAGCAGTTCTTC
CASSIYHGGNEQFF
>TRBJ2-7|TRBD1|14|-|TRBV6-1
TGTGCCAGCAGGTACCAACAGGGGGCGCGGGAGCAGTACTTC
CASRYQQGAREQYF
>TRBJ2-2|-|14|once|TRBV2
TGTGCCAGCACCGAACTAGCTCTCACCGGGGAGCTGTTTTTT
CASTELALTGELFF
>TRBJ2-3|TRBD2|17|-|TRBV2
TGTGCCAGCAGTGAATGGATAGCGGGGGCTAGCACAGATACGCAGTATTTT
CASSEWIAGASTDTQYF
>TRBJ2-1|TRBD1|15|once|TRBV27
TGTGCCAGCAGCCATGGGGACAGGGGGATCTATGAGCAGTTCTTC
CASSHGDRGIYEQFF
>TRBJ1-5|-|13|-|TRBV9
TGTGCCAACCCTAGACAGGAGCATCAGCCCCAGCATTTT
CANPRQEHQPQHF
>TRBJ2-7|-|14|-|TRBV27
TGTGCCAGCAGTTTAATGCAGGGTCCCTACGAGCAGTACTTC
CASSLMQGPYEQYF
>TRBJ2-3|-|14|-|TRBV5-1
TGCGCCAGCAGCTTGGCCGTCGGTTTAGATACGCAGTATTTT
CASSLAVGLDTQYF
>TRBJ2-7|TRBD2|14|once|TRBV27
TGTGCCAGCGGGTTAGCGGGAGGGATGGACGAGCAGTACTTC
CASGLAGGMDEQYF
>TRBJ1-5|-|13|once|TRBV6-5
TGTGCCAGCAGCCAGGGAAACAATCAGCCCCAGCATTTT
CASSQGNNQPQHF
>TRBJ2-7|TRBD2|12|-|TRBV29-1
TGCAGCGCAGGGGCGGGAGGGCCCGGGCAGTACTTC
CSAGAGGPGQYF
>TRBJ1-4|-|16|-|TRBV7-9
TGTGCCAGCAGCTCGTTCGTCAGGGTACAAACTGAAAAACTGTTTTTT
CASSSFVRVQTEKLFF
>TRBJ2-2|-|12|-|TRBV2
TGTGCCAGCAGTGGGAGCGCCGGGGAGCTGTTTTTT
CASSGSAGELFF
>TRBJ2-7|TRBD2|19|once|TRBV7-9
TGTGCCAGCAGCCCCCCCGCCGGGACTAGCGGGAGGGCCTCCTACGAGCAGTACTTC
CASSPPAGTSGRASYEQYF
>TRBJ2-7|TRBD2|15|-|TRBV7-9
TGTGCCAGCAGCTTCGGACTAGCGGGAGATGACGAGCAGTACTTC
CASSFGLAGDDEQYF
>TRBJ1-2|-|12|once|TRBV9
TGTGCCAGCCAAAACGGGGTTTATGGCTACACCTTC
CASQNGVYGYTF
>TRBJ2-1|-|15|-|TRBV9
TGTGCCAGCAGCGTCAGCGGTAGCTCCTACAATGAGCAGTTCTTC
CASSVSGSSYNEQFF
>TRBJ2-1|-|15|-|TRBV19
TGTGCCAGTAGCTACCTCCCGCTAGGCTACAATGAGCAGTTCTTC
CASSYLPLGYNEQFF
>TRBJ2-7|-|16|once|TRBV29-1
TGCAGCGTTGAAGTCGGAGGAGCGGGACAAGCCTACGAGCAGTACTTC
CSVEVGGAGQAYEQYF
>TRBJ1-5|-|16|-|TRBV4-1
TGCGCCACCTCACCCACGGAGAAGAGTGGCAATCAGCCCCAGCATTTT
CATSPTEKSGNQPQHF
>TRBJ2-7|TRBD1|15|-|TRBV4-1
TGCGCCAGCAGCCGTTGGACAGGGTCGGCCGAGGGGCAGTACTTC
CASSRWTGSAEGQYF
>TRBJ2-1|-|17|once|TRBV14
TGTGCCAGCAGCCAAGGAGTGGCAGGGCTCCCCTACAATGAGCAGTTCTTC
CASSQGVAGLPYNEQFF
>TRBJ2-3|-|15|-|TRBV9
TGTGCCAGCAGCGTAGAGGGGGACCCTACAGATACGCAGTATTTT
CASSVEGDPTDTQYF
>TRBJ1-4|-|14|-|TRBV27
TGTGCCAGCAGTTTGACAGCAACTAATGAAAAACTGTTTTTT
CASSLTATNEKLFF
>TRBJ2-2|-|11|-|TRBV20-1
TGCAGCGTAAAGAGAAGCGGGGAGCTGTTTTTT
CSVKRSGELFF
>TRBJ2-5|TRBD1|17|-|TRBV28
TGTGCCAGCAGTCCTGGGACAGGGGCGGGTCCTCAAGAGACCCAGTACTTC
CASSPGTGAGPQETQYF
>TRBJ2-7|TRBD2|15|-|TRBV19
TGTGCCAGTAGTATAGACCTAGCGGGAGGATACGAGCAGTACTTC
CASSIDLAGGYEQYF
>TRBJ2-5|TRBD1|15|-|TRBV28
TGTGCCAGCGGGGACAGGGACAGCCACCAAGAGACCCAGTACTTC
CASGDRDSHQETQYF
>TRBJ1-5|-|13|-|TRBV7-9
TGTGCCAGCAGTCTGGGAGGGCCCAGGCCCCAGCATTTT
CASSLGGPRPQHF
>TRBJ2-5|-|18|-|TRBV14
TGTGCCAGCAGCCATTTTTCGTCAGGGATGATGTACCAAGAGACCCAGTACTTC
CASSHFSSGMMYQETQYF
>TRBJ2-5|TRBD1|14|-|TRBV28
TGTGCCAGCAGTGGCAGGACAGGGCTAGAGACCCAGTACTTC
CASSGRTGLETQYF
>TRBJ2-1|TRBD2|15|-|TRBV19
TGTGCCAGTAAAGTAGCGGGAGGTTCCTACAATGAGCAGTTCTTC
CASKVAGGSYNEQFF
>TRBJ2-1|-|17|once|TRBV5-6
TGTGCCAGCAGCTTGTTCCTCGGGAGCCCAGACTACAATGAGCAGTTCTTC
CASSLFLGSPDYNEQFF
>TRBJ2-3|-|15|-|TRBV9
TGTGCCAGCAGCGTAGCTGGTACTAGCACAGATACGCAGTATTTT
CASSVAGTSTDTQYF
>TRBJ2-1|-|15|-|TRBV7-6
TGTGCCAGCAGCACAACTAGCTTTGCCTACAATGAGCAGTTCTTC
CASSTTSFAYNEQFF
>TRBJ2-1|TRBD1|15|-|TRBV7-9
TGTGCCAGCAGCTTACGACAGGGGGTCCACAATGAGCAGTTCTTC
CASSLRQGVHNEQFF
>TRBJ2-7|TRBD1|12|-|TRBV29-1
TGCAGCGCGGGGGACAGGGGGTACGAGCAGTACTTC
CSAGDRGYEQYF
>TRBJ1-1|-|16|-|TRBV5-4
TGTGCCAGCAGCCGAAACAGGGAAATGGGGTCCACTGAAGCTTTCTTT
CASSRNREMGSTEAFF
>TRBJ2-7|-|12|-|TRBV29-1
TGCAGCGTTGGATGGGCAGGAAGGGAGCAGTACTTC
CSVGWAGREQYF
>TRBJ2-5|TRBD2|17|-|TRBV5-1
TGCGCCAGCAGCTCCGGAGATAGCGGGGGGGAACAAGAGACCCAGTACTTC
CASSSGDSGGEQETQYF
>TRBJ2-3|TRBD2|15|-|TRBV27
TGTGCCAGCAGCCGGACTAGCGGGGGCACAGATACGCAGTATTTT
CASSRTSGGTDTQYF